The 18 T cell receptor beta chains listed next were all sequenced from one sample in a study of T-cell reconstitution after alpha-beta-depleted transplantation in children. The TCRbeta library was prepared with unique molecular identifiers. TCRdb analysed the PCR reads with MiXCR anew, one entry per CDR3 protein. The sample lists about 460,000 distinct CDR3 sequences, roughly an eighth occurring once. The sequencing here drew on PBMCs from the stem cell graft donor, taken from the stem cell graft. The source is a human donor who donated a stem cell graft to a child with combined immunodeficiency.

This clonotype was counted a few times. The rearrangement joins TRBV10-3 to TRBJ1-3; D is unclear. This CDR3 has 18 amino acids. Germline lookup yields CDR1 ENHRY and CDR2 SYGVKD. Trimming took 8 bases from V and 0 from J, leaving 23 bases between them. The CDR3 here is CAISQWSPGPSSGNTIYF. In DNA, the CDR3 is TGTGCCATCTCCCAGTGGTCTCCCGGCCCGAGCTCTGGAAACACCATATATTTT.

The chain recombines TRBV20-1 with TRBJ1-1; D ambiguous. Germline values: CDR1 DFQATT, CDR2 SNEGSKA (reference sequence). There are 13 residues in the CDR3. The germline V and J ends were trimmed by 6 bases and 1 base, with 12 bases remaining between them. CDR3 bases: TGCAGTGCCCTTAGTGGGTGGAACACTGAAGCTTTCTTT. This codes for CSALSGWNTEAFF.

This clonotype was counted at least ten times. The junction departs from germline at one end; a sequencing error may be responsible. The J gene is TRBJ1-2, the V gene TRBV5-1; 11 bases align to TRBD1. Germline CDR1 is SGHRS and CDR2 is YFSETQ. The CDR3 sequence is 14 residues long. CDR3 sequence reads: CATSEDRGLYGYTF. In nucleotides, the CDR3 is TGCGCCACCAGCGAGGACAGGGGGCTATATGGCTACACCTTC.

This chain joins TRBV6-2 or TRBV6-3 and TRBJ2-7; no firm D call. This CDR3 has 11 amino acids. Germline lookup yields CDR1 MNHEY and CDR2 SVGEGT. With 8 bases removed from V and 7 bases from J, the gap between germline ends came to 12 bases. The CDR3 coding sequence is TGTGCCAGCGGCAGGAGCATGGAGCAGTACTTC. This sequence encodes CASGRSMEQYF.

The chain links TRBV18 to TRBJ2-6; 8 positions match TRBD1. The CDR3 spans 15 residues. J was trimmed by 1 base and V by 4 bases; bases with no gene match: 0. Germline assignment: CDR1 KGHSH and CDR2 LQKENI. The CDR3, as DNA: TGTGCCAGCTCACGACAGGGGTCTGGGGCCAACGTCCTGACTTTC. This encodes CASSRQGSGANVLTF.

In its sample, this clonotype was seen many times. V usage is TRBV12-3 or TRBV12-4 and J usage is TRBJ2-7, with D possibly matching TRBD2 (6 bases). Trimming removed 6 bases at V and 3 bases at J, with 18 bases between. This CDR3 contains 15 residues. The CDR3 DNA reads TGTGCCAGCAGCGGCGGGACGGATCCAGTCTACGAGCAGTACTTC. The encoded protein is CASSGGTDPVYEQYF.

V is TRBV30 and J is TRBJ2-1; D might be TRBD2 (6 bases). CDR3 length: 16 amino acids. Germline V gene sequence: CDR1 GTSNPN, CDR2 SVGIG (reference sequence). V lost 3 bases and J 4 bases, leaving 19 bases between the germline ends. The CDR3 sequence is CAWRGQGWGTYNEQFF. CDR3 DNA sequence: TGTGCCTGGAGAGGACAAGGGTGGGGGACTTACAATGAGCAGTTCTTC.

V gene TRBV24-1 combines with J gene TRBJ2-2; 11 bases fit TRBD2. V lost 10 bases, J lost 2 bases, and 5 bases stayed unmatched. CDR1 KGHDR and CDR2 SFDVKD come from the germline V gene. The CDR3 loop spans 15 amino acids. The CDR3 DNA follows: TGTGCCACGAGAGGGACTAGCGGAAACACCGGGGAGCTGTTTTTT. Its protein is CATRGTSGNTGELFF.

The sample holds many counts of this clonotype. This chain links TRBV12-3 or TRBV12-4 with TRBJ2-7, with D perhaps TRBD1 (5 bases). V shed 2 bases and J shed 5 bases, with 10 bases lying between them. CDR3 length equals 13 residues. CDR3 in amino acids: CASSLIQGHEQYF. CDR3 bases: TGTGCCAGCAGTTTAATTCAGGGCCACGAGCAGTACTTC.

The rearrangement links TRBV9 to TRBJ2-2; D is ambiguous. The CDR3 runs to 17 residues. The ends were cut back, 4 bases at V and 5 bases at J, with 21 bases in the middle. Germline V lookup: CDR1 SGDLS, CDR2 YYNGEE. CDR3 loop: CASSPFSSRVGTGELFF. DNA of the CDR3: TGTGCCAGCAGCCCCTTTAGTAGTAGGGTAGGGACCGGGGAGCTGTTTTTT.

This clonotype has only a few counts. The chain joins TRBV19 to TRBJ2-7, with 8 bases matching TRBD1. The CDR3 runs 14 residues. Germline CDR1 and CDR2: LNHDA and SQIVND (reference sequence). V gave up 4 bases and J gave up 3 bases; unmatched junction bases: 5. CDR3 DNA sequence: TGTGCCAGTAGTAACCGGGACAGGCACTACGAGCAGTACTTC. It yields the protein CASSNRDRHYEQYF.

CDR3 coding DNA: TGTGCCATCAGTGATGAGAGGGGGCGAGGGGGCACCGGGGAGCTGTTTTTT. Its translation: CAISDERGRGGTGELFF. V is TRBV10-3 and J is TRBJ2-2, with TRBD1 identical over 7 bases. CDR3 length: 17 residues. The V gene end was trimmed by 3 bases and the J gene end by 4 bases; junction bases not matched to a gene: 11. From germline, CDR1 is ENHRY and CDR2 SYGVKD.

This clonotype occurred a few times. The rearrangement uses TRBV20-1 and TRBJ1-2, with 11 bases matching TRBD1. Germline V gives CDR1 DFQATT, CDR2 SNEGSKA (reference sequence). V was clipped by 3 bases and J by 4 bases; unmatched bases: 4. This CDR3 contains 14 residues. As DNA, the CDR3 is TGCAGTGCTAGGGGACAGGGGGAGAGCTATGGCTACACCTTC. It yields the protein CSARGQGESYGYTF.

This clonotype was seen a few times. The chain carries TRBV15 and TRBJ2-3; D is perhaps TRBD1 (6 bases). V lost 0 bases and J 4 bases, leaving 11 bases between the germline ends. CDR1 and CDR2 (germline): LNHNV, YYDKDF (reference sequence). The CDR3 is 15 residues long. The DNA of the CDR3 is TGTGCCACCAGCAGAGATGTGGGGGCCGCAGATACGCAGTATTTT. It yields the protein CATSRDVGAADTQYF.

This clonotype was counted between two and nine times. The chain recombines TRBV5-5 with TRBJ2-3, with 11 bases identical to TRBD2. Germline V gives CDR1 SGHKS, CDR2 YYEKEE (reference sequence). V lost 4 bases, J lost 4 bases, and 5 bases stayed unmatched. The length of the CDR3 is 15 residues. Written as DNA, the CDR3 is TGTGCCAGCAGCCTCCGACTAGCGGGGTCAGATACGCAGTATTTT. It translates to CASSLRLAGSDTQYF.

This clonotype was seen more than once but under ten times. CDR3 residues: CASSQEVRVREQYF. For the CDR3, the DNA is TGTGCCAGCAGCCAAGAGGTCCGGGTACGGGAGCAGTACTTC. The chain is built from TRBV3-1 and TRBJ2-7, with D unclear. CDR3 length: 14 amino acids. V was trimmed by 0 bases and J by 7 bases, leaving 13 bases between them. The V gene's germline CDR1 is LGHDT and CDR2 YNNKEL (reference sequence).

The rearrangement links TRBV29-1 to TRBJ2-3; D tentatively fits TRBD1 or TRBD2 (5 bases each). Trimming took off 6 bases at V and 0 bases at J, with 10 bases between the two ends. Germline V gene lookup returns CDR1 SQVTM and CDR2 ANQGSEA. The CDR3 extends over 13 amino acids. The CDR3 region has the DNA TGCAGCGTCCGAGGGGCTAGCACAGATACGCAGTATTTT. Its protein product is CSVRGASTDTQYF.

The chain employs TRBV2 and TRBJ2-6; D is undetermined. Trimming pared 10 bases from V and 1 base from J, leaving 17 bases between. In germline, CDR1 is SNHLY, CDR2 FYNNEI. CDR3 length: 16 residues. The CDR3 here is CAMVVAARSGANVLTF. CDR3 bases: TGTGCCATGGTTGTGGCAGCCCGATCTGGGGCCAACGTCCTGACTTTC. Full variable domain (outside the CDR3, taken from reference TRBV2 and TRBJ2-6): EPEVTQTPSHQVTQMGQEVILRCVPISNHLYFYWYRQILGQKVEFLVSFYNNEISEKSEIFDDQFSVERPDGSNFTLKIRSTKLEDSAMYFCAMVVAARSGANVLTFGAGSRLTVL.